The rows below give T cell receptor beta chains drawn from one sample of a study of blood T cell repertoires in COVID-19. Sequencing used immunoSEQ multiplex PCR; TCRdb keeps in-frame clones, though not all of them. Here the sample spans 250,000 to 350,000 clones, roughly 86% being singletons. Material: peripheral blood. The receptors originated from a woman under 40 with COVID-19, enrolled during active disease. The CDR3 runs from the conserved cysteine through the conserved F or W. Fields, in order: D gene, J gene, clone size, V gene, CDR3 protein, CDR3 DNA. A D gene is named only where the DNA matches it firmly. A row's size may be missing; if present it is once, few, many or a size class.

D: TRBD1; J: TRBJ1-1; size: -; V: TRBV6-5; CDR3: CASSSTGAGATEAFF; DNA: TGTGCCAGCAGTTCCACAGGGGCAGGGGCCACTGAAGCTTTCTTT
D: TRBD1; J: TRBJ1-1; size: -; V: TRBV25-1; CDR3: CASSGTGRTEAFF; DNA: TGTGCCAGCAGCGGGACAGGGCGAACTGAAGCTTTCTTT
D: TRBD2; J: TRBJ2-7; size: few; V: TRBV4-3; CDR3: CASSPTGTSDYEQYF; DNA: TGCGCCAGCAGCCCGACCGGGACTAGCGATTACGAGCAGTACTTC
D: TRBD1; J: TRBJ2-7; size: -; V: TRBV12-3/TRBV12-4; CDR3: CASGQGTYEQYF; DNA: TGTGCCAGCGGACAGGGAACCTACGAGCAGTACTTC
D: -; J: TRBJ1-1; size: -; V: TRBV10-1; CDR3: CASSESGHPRGTEAFF; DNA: TGCGCCAGCAGTGAGTCTGGACACCCTAGAGGAACTGAAGCTTTCTTT
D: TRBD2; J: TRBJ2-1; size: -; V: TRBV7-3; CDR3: CASSFGTSGNNEQFF; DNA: TGTGCCAGCAGCTTCGGGACTAGCGGGAACAATGAGCAGTTCTTC
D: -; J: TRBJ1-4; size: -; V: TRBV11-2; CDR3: CASSPPVNEKLFF; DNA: TGTGCCAGCAGCCCTCCCGTAAATGAAAAACTGTTTTTT
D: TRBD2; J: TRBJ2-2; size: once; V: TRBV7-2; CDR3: CASSLILAGRGGELFF; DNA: TGTGCCAGCAGCCTCATCCTAGCGGGGAGGGGCGGGGAGCTGTTTTTT
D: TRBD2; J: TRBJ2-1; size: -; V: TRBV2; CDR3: CASRASGFYNEQFF; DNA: TGTGCCAGCAGGGCTAGCGGCTTCTACAATGAGCAGTTCTTC
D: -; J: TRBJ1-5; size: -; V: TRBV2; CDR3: CASSRQAMGNQPQHF; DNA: TGTGCCAGCAGTCGGCAGGCGATGGGCAATCAGCCCCAGCATTTT
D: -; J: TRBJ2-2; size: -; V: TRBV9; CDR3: CASSASGTGELFF; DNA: TGTGCCAGCAGCGCCAGCGGCACCGGGGAGCTGTTTTTT
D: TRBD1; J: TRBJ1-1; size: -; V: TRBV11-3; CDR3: CASSSDRLNTEAFF; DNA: TGTGCCAGCAGCTCGGACAGGTTGAACACTGAAGCTTTCTTT
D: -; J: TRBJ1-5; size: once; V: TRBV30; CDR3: CAWSLGASHPQHF; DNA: TGTGCCTGGAGTTTAGGGGCCAGCCACCCCCAGCATTTT
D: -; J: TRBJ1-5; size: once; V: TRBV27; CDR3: CASSFKPVGNQPQHF; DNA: TGTGCCAGCAGTTTTAAGCCTGTGGGCAATCAGCCCCAGCATTTT